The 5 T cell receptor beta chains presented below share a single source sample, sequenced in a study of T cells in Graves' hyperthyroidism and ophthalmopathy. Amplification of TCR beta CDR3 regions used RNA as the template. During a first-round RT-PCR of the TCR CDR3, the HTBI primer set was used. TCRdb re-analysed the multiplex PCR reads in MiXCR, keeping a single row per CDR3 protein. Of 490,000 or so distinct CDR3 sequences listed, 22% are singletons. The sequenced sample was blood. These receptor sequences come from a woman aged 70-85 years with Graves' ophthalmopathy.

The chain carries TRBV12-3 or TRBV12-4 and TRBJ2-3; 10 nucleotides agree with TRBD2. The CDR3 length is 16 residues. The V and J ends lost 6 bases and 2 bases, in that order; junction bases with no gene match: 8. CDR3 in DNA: TGTGCCAGCAGCCTTGATACTAGCGGGGCCACAGATACGCAGTATTTT. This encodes CASSLDTSGATDTQYF.

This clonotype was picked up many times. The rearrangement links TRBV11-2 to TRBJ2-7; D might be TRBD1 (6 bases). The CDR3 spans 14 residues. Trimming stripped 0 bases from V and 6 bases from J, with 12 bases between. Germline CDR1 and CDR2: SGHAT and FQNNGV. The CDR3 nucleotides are TGTGCCAGCAGCTTAGAGCCAGGGGATCGCGAGCAGTACTTC. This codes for CASSLEPGDREQYF.

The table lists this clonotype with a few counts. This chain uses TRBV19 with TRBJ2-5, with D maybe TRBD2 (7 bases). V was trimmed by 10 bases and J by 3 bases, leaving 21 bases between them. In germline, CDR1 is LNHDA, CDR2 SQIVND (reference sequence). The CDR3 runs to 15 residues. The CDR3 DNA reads TGTGCCACCACCTTTTGGGAGGGGGTTAAAGAGACCCAGTACTTC. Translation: CATTFWEGVKETQYF.

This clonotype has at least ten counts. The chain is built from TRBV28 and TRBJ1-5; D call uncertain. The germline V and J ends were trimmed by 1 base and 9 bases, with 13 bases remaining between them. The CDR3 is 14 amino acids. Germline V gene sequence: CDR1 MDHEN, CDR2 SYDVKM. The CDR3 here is CASSLSVQSRPQHF. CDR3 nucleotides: TGTGCCAGCAGTTTATCTGTTCAATCAAGGCCCCAGCATTTT.

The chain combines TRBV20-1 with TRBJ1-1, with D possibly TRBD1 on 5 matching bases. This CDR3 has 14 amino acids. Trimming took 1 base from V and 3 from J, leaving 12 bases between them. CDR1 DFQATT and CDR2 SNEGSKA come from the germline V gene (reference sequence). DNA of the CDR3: TGCAGTGCTAGAGTTGGGACGGTATACACTGAAGCTTTCTTT. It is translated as CSARVGTVYTEAFF.